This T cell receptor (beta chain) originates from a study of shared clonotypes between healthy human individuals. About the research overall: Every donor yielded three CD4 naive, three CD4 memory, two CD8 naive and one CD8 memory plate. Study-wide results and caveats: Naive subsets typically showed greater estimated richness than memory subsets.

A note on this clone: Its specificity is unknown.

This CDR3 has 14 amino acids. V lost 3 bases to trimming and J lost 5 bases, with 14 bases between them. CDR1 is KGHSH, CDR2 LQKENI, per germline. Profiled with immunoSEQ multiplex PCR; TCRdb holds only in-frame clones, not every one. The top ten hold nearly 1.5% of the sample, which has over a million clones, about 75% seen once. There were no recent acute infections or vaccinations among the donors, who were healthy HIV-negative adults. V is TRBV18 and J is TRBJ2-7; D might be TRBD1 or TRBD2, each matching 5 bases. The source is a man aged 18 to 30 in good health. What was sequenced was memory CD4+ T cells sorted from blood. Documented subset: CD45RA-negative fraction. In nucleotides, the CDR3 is TGTGCCAGCTCACCTCGGGGACCTTCCGACGAGCAGTACTTC. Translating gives CASSPRGPSDEQYF.